One sample yielded the 13 T cell receptor beta chains listed below, sequenced in a study of T cell repertoires in cytomegalovirus infection. TCRdb reprocessed the reads with MiXCR, giving one entry per CDR3 protein. The data show more than 400,000 distinct CDR3 sequences, 26% seen once. The sample consisted of PBMCs. All receptors derive from a human donor in good health (CMV status not recorded). Some clones in this sample may be carry-over from other donors' samples.

The CDR3 is CSVEREVRMLGQGDYGYTF. CDR3 in DNA: TGCAGCGTTGAGCGGGAGGTCCGAATGCTAGGGCAGGGCGACTATGGCTACACCTTC. This chain links TRBV29-1 with TRBJ1-2; D possibly corresponds to TRBD1 (5 bases). Trimming took 3 bases from V and 3 from J, leaving 29 bases between them. CDR3 size: 19 residues. CDR1 SQVTM and CDR2 ANQGSEA come from the germline V gene.

This clonotype was counted a single time. The V and J genes are TRBV5-4 and TRBJ2-7; D is ambiguous. The CDR3 is made up of 16 amino acids. The V end was cut by 4 bases, the J end by 4 bases, with 21 bases between. Germline V lookup: CDR1 SGHNT, CDR2 YYREEE (reference sequence). CDR3 amino acids: CASSASGGQFAYEQYF. Here the CDR3 DNA reads TGTGCCAGCAGCGCCAGTGGCGGTCAGTTTGCTTACGAGCAGTACTTC.

This clonotype appeared many times. The chain links TRBV20-1 to TRBJ2-5; a possible D gene is TRBD2 (6 bases). Germline V gene data show CDR1 as DFQATT and CDR2 as SNEGSKA (reference sequence). Trimming took off 5 bases at V and 3 bases at J, with 13 bases between the two ends. The CDR3 runs to 13 residues. The CDR3 loop reads CSAGELAEETQYF. The CDR3 nucleotides are TGCAGTGCTGGCGAACTAGCAGAAGAGACCCAGTACTTC.

This clonotype came up a few times. This sequence joins TRBV11-2 and TRBJ2-3; D unclear. Trimming removed 3 bases from V and 4 bases from J, with 14 bases in between. CDR1 is SGHAT and CDR2 is FQNNGV in the germline V gene. CDR3 length: 15 residues. The CDR3 is CASSFPFGGPDTQYF. In DNA form, the CDR3 reads TGTGCCAGCAGCTTTCCTTTTGGCGGCCCAGATACGCAGTATTTT.

This clonotype has ten or more counts. This rearrangement joins TRBV7-2 to TRBJ2-5; 8 bases match TRBD2. The ends lost 3 bases at V and 1 base at J; junction bases unmatched: 4. Per germline, CDR1 SGHTA and CDR2 FQGNSA. This CDR3 is built from 15 residues. The CDR3 spells CASSLAGGFQETQYF. In DNA form, the CDR3 reads TGTGCCAGCAGCTTGGCGGGAGGTTTCCAAGAGACCCAGTACTTC.

The chain links TRBV6-1 to TRBJ1-5; the match to TRBD1 covers 10 bases. The V segment lost 0 bases and the J segment 5 bases; nucleotides outside the gene matches: 7. Germline values: CDR1 MNHNS, CDR2 SASEGT. The CDR3 has 17 residues. The CDR3 protein is CASSEARRGTGDQPQHF. In DNA, the CDR3 is TGTGCCAGCAGTGAAGCCCGAAGGGGGACAGGGGATCAGCCCCAGCATTTT.

This clonotype showed up many times. The chain links TRBV6-1 to TRBJ2-1; 7 bases align to TRBD2. The CDR3 sequence is 13 residues long. Germline V gene lookup returns CDR1 MNHNS and CDR2 SASEGT. V was pared by 8 bases and J by 8 bases, with 9 bases of the junction left unmatched. This CDR3 is CASGRATFDEQFF. The CDR3 DNA reads TGTGCCAGCGGGAGGGCCACGTTTGATGAGCAGTTCTTC.

This sequence joins TRBV12-3 or TRBV12-4 and TRBJ2-7; D ambiguous. The ends were cut back, 0 bases at V and 7 bases at J, with 10 bases in the middle. The CDR3 is made up of 13 amino acids. The CDR3 sequence is CASSLASDAEQYV. As DNA, the CDR3 is TGTGCCAGCAGTTTAGCTTCCGATGCGGAGCAGTACGTC.

The V gene is TRBV3-1, the J gene TRBJ2-2; TRBD2 matches 10 bases. The germline gives CDR1 LGHDT, CDR2 YNNKEL (reference sequence). The CDR3 is 17 amino acids. The junction had 11 bases not matched to a gene; V was cut back by 4 bases and J by 6 bases. The CDR3 DNA is TGTGCCAGCAGCCCCTACCTACTAGCGGGGATCCCCGGGGAGCTGTTTTTT. Amino acids: CASSPYLLAGIPGELFF.

The chain is built from TRBV19 and TRBJ1-3, with 8 bases lining up with TRBD1. Germline V lookup: CDR1 LNHDA, CDR2 SQIVND (reference sequence). This CDR3 is built from 16 residues. With 4 bases clipped from V and 1 base from J, the junction kept 6 bases outside the gene matches. CDR3: CASSTPRDRSGNTIYF. The CDR3 DNA sequence: TGTGCCAGTAGTACCCCGAGGGACAGGTCTGGAAACACCATATATTTT.

This clonotype was found many times. J is TRBJ2-2 and V is TRBV7-2; TRBD2 agrees at 10 bases. The CDR3 consists of 15 residues. The trim removed 5 bases at V and 7 bases at J, leaving 7 bases unmatched. Per the germline V gene, CDR1 is SGHTA and CDR2 is FQGNSA. The CDR3 DNA sequence: TGTGCCAGCAGCAGGGCTCTAGCGGGAGTCGGGGAGCTGTTTTTT. It encodes CASSRALAGVGELFF.

The chain employs TRBV7-9 and TRBJ2-1; D gene unclear. The CDR3 totals 16 residues. Trimming removed 5 bases from V and 4 bases from J, with 18 bases in between. Germline-derived CDR1 and CDR2 are SEHNR and FQNEAQ (reference sequence). The CDR3 region is CASSPPSATIYNEQFF. For the CDR3, the DNA is TGTGCCAGCAGCCCCCCGTCGGCTACGATTTACAATGAGCAGTTCTTC.

V and J are TRBV18 and TRBJ2-2, with D maybe TRBD2 (5 bases). Germline loops: CDR1 KGHSH, CDR2 LQKENI. The CDR3 length is 16 residues. Trimming cost V 2 bases and J 3 bases, with 13 bases left between them. CDR3 loop: CASSPNRLADTGELFF. The CDR3, as DNA: TGTGCCAGCTCACCAAATCGGCTAGCAGACACCGGGGAGCTGTTTTTT.